The TCR beta chain described here comes from a study of OX40 agonist ivuxolimab in advanced cancers. Method: immunoSEQ multiplex PCR; TCRdb's copy keeps in-frame clones and lacks some. The sample has about 130,000 clones, 92% seen once; the top ten hold under 0.9%. The CDR3 contains 16 residues. V lost 5 bases, J lost 3 bases, and 6 bases stayed unmatched. The V gene's germline CDR1 is SGHTA and CDR2 FQGTGA. This sequence was found in an adult with an advanced solid tumor such as melanoma, head and neck, liver or kidney cancer. The chain employs TRBV7-3 and TRBJ2-2; 10 nucleotides agree with TRBD2. Source: CD4+ or CD8+ T cells sorted from blood, taken in a trial of the OX40 agonist ivuxolimab. The CDR3 is CASSRTTSGYTGELFF. The CDR3 DNA reads TGTGCCAGCAGCCGAACGACTAGCGGGTACACCGGGGAGCTGTTTTTT.